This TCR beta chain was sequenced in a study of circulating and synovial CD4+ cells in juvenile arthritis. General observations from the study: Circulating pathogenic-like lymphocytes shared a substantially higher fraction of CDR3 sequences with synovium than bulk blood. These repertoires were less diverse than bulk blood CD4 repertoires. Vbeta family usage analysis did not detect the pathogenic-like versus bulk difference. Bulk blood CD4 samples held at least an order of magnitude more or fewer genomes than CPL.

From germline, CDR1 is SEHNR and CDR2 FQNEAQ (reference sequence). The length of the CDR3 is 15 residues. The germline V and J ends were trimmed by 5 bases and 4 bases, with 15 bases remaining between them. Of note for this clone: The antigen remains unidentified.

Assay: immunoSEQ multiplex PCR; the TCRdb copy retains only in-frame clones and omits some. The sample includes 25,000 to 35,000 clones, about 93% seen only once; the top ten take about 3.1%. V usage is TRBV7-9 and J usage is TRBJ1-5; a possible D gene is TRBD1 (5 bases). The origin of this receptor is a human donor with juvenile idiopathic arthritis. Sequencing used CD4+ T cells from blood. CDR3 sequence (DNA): TGTGCCAGCAGCCTCGGGGGTATTGGAAATCAGCCCCAGCATTTT. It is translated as CASSLGGIGNQPQHF.